This TCR beta chain was sequenced in a study of T cells in Graves' hyperthyroidism and ophthalmopathy. On the study more broadly: Before treatment of any kind, peripheral blood was taken at initial diagnosis.

Every diagnosis used clinical symptoms, serum thyroxine and TRAb, thyroid ultrasound and orbital computed tomography. Out of over 9 ml of fresh peripheral blood came the PBMCs. CDR1 and CDR2 (germline): LNHNV, YYDKDF (reference sequence). J gave up 4 bases and V 3 bases, and 13 bases lay outside the gene matches. The CDR3 spans 18 residues. Amplified TCR beta CDR3 regions derived from RNA transcripts. Initially, a first-round RT-PCR of the TCR CDR3 employed the HTBI primer set. Each CDR3 protein is one row after TCRdb ran MiXCR on the multiplex PCR reads. Among hundreds of thousands of distinct CDR3 sequences, 38% were seen once, and the ten largest hold around 10%. This clonotype was observed a few times.

The TCR originated in a man aged 18 to 29 with Graves' hyperthyroidism. What was sequenced was blood. The genes are TRBV15 and TRBJ2-2; 8 bases are a match to TRBD2. CDR3 nucleotides: TGTGCCACCAGCAGGGAGCTACCGGGGGGGCCGGGCACCGGGGAGCTGTTTTTT. Protein product: CATSRELPGGPGTGELFF. Drawing the rest from reference TRBV15 and TRBJ2-2, the complete variable domain is DAMVIQNPRYQVTQFGKPVTLSCSQTLNHNVMYWYQQKSSQAPKLLFHYYDKDFNNEADTPDNFQSRRPNTSFCFLDIRSPGLGDTAMYLCATSRELPGGPGTGELFFGEGSRLTVL.